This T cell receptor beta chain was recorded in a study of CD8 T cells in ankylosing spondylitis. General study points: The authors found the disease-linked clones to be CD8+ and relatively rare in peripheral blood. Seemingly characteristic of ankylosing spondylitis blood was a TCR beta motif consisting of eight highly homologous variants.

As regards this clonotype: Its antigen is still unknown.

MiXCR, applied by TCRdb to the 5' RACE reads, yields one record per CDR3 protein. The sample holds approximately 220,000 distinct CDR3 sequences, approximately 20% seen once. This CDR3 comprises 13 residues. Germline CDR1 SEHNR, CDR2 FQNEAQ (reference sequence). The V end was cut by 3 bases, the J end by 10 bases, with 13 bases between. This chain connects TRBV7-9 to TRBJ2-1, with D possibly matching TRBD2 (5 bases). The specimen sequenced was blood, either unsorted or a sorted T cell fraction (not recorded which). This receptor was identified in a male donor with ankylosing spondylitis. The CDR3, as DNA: TGTGCCAGCAGCTTGGGAAAACTAGAGGAGCAGTTCTTC. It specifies CASSLGKLEEQFF.